Listed below are T cell receptor beta chains from one sample, sequenced in a study of blood T cell repertoires in COVID-19. Clones were read by immunoSEQ multiplex PCR, and TCRdb kept only the in-frame ones, dropping some. The table includes 150,000 to 200,000 clones, 81% detected once. Sequencing was performed on peripheral blood. These receptors came from a woman aged 40 to 50 with COVID-19, enrolled during active disease. CDR3s include the opening cysteine and the closing phenylalanine or tryptophan. D genes are given only for firm matches. Some rows have no size entry. The others give once, few or many, or a class for an expanded clone.

J gene,clone size,D gene,V gene,CDR3 DNA,CDR3 protein
TRBJ2-3,NA,NA,TRBV6-5,TGTGCCAGCAGTTATTCGGATACGCAGTATTTT,CASSYSDTQYF
TRBJ1-6,NA,NA,TRBV27,TGTGCCAGCAGTTTATCAGCCAATTCACCCCTCCACTTT,CASSLSANSPLHF
TRBJ2-1,once,NA,TRBV5-1,TGCGCCAGCAGCTTGGGGGGGCTAGCCCAGGGTGAGCAGTTCTTC,CASSLGGLAQGEQFF
TRBJ1-5,once,NA,TRBV5-6,TGTGCCAGCAGCCTCGGAGGGATCGATCAGCCCCAGCATTTT,CASSLGGIDQPQHF
TRBJ2-7,NA,TRBD1,TRBV5-1,TGCGCCAGCAGCTCGACAGGGTCTTGGGAGCAGTACTTC,CASSSTGSWEQYF
TRBJ2-5,NA,NA,TRBV6-6,TGTGCCAGCAGTTACTCGATTGGACTAAAGGGAGAGACCCAGTACTTC,CASSYSIGLKGETQYF
TRBJ2-3,NA,TRBD2,TRBV12-5,TGTGCTAGTGGGGAGCGGGGGGCTAGCACAGATACGCAGTATTTT,CASGERGASTDTQYF
TRBJ2-6,NA,TRBD1,TRBV5-1,TGCGCCAGCAGCTTTTTCGGACAGGTCCGCTCTGGGGCCAACGTCCTGACTTTC,CASSFFGQVRSGANVLTF
TRBJ2-3,NA,NA,TRBV2,TGTGCCAGCAGTGGGATGCTAGCAGGGGACGCAGATACGCAGTATTTT,CASSGMLAGDADTQYF
TRBJ1-5,once,TRBD1,TRBV18,TGTGCCAGCTCACGACAGGGTAACAATCAGCCCCAGCATTTT,CASSRQGNNQPQHF
TRBJ1-1,once,TRBD1,TRBV5-4,TGTGCCAGCAGATCAGGGGGCACTGAAGCTTTCTTT,CASRSGGTEAFF
TRBJ2-7,NA,NA,TRBV28,TGTGCCAGCAGTTATAGTTATTACGAGCAGTACTTC,CASSYSYYEQYF
TRBJ1-5,NA,NA,TRBV19,TGTGCCAGTAGTATAGATCTGGGGGCCCCTCAGCCCCAGCATTTT,CASSIDLGAPQPQHF
TRBJ2-2,NA,TRBD2,TRBV2,TGTGCCAGCAGCGGACTAGCGGCTAACACCGGGGAGCTGTTTTTT,CASSGLAANTGELFF
TRBJ1-1,NA,TRBD1,TRBV18,TGTGCCAGCTCGCCAAACACAGGGGGGACTGAAGCTTTCTTT,CASSPNTGGTEAFF
TRBJ2-7,NA,NA,TRBV10-3,TGTGCCATCAGTGAGTATGGGGGGACGAGGGAACACGAGCAGTACTTC,CAISEYGGTREHEQYF
TRBJ2-1,NA,NA,TRBV30,TGTGCCTGGAGTCCGCGTCCCTGGGCTGAGCAGTTCTTC,CAWSPRPWAEQFF